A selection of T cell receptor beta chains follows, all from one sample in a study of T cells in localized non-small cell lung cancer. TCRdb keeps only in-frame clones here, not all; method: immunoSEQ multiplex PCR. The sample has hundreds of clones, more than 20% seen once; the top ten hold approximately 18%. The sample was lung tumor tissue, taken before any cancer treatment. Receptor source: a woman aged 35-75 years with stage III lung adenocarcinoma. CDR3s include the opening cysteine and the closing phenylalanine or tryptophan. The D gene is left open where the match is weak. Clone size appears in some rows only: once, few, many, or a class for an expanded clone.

TGTGCCAGCAGCCCCTCGGACAGTTTGGACACCGGGGAGCTGTTTTTT,CASSPSDSLDTGELFF,16,large,TRBV9,NA,TRBJ2-2
TGTGCCAGCAGCGCCGCAGGGGGCGCAGGGGAAAAACTGTTTTTT,CASSAAGGAGEKLFF,15,NA,TRBV7-1,TRBD1,TRBJ1-4
TGTGCCATCAGTGGGCTAGCGGGAGCGAATGAGCAGTTCTTC,CAISGLAGANEQFF,14,few,TRBV6-8,TRBD2,TRBJ2-1
TGTGCCAGCAGCTTCGGACTAGCGGGACAAGAGACCCAGTACTTC,CASSFGLAGQETQYF,15,NA,TRBV11-3,TRBD2,TRBJ2-5
TGTGCCAGCAGTGAAGCGCTTCATGGGGTCCGCTACGAGCAGTACTTC,CASSEALHGVRYEQYF,16,few,TRBV9,NA,TRBJ2-7
TGTGCCTGGAGAATCGGGTACGAGCAGTACTTC,CAWRIGYEQYF,11,few,TRBV30,NA,TRBJ2-7
TGTGCCAGCAGTAATACAAACACCGGGGAGCTGTTTTTT,CASSNTNTGELFF,13,NA,TRBV6-8,NA,TRBJ2-2
TGTGCCAGTAGTCACGGGACAGGAGCCTACGAGCAGTACTTC,CASSHGTGAYEQYF,14,few,TRBV19,TRBD1,TRBJ2-7
TGTGCCAGCAGTTATTCGAGGGCCACTGAAGCTTTCTTT,CASSYSRATEAFF,13,few,TRBV6-8,NA,TRBJ1-1
TGTGCCAGCAAAGTGACAGGCACGTACGAGCAGTACTTC,CASKVTGTYEQYF,13,NA,TRBV28,NA,TRBJ2-7
TGTGCCAGTAGAGGAACAGGCCCGGGGTACACTGAAGCTTTCTTT,CASRGTGPGYTEAFF,15,NA,TRBV19,NA,TRBJ1-1
TGTGCCAGCAGCGCTCAACAGGGGTGGAATGAGCAGTTCTTC,CASSAQQGWNEQFF,14,NA,TRBV11-3,TRBD1,TRBJ2-1
TGTGCCAGCAGTTACTCGCCAGTTCACACCGGGGAGCTGTTTTTT,CASSYSPVHTGELFF,15,few,TRBV6-8,NA,TRBJ2-2
TGTGCCAGCAGTCTGGTGACAGGGAGAATTTCTACCGAGCAGTACTTC,CASSLVTGRISTEQYF,16,NA,TRBV27,TRBD1,TRBJ2-7